This T cell receptor (beta chain) came from a study of technical replicates of blood from several donors. This CDR3 has 15 residues. CDR1 SEHNR and CDR2 FQNEAQ come from the germline V gene (reference sequence). With 2 bases removed from V and 4 bases from J, the gap between germline ends came to 11 bases. Generated by immunoSEQ multiplex PCR, the TCRdb table keeps only in-frame clones and is missing some. This sample has about 50,000 clones; roughly 95% occur once, and the top ten carry under 0.45%. Sequencing was performed on T cells isolated from PBMCs. The clonotype was recovered from a human donor in good health. The chain carries TRBV7-9 and TRBJ2-2, with TRBD1 as a possible D gene (5 bases). The CDR3 here is CASSLQGYPTGELFF. In DNA form, the CDR3 reads TGTGCCAGCAGCTTACAGGGCTACCCCACCGGGGAGCTGTTTTTT.